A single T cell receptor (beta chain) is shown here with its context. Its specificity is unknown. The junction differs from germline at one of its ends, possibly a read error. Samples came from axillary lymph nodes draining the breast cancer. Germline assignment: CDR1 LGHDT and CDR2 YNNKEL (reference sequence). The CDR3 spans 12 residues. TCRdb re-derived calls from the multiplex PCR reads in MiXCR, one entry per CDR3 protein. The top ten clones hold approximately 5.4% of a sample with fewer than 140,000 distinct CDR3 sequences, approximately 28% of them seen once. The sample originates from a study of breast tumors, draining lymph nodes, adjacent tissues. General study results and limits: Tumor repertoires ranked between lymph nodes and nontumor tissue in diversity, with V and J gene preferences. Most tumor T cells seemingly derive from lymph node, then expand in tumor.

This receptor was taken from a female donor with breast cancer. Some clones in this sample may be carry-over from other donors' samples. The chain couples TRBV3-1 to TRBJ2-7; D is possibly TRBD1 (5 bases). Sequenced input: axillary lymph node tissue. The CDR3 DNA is TGTGCCAGCAGCCAGGCCAGTATGGGGCAGCACTTC. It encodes CASSQASMGQHF.